The TCR beta chain described here comes from a study of a mutant IDH1 vaccine in newly diagnosed glioma (dated by TCRdb to the early 2020s). Regarding the complete study: Patients received eight vaccinations in weeks 1, 3, 5, 7, 11, 15, 19 and 23, corresponding to visits V03 through V10. In the chemotherapy-containing groups, vaccination started alongside temozolomide cycles, whereas in patients who had radiotherapy alone it started 4-6 weeks after radiotherapy. Of the roughly 33 treated patients, 62.5% were male and around 40% were female, and the mean age was roughly 38 years. Prior to enrollment, standard therapy consisting of radiotherapy alone, temozolomide alone, or radiochemotherapy with temozolomide had been administered to patients, with the combination being received by most patients. Peripheral blood was drawn at six visits: V03 (baseline), V05, V07, V10, V12 and V13. Longitudinal TCRB deep sequencing was performed for about two dozen treated patients wherever samples were available for exploratory analyses. General study outcomes and caveats: Selection of PBMC samples for TCRB deep sequencing was based on availability. Vaccine-induced immune responses across multiple MHC alleles were detected in roughly 94% of patients. Changes in the top peripheral T cell clonotypes picked up by TCRB sequencing did not appear to be linked to pseudoprogression. The authors stated that sample limitations prevented analyses of patient blood samples from being reproduced.

The time point label, read with the paper, signifies: week 11, during vaccination. A 20-mer mutant IDH1 peptide at 300 micrograms in Montanide made up each vaccine dose, which was injected subcutaneously together with topical imiquimod. Donors had newly diagnosed WHO grade 3 or 4 IDH1-mutant astrocytomas with loss of nuclear ATRX. The samples were drawn from NOA16, a multicentre, single-arm, open-label phase I trial in Germany that tested a mutant IDH1 peptide vaccine in humans for the first time. Genomic DNA for TCRB sequencing was extracted from EDTA blood using the DNeasy Blood and Tissue Kit. The germline V gene provides CDR1 SGHNT and CDR2 YENEEA. The cysteine opens and the phenylalanine closes a CDR3 of 17 amino acids. Here the CDR3 DNA is all that survives: 51 bases in frame from base 1. Trimming at the junction amounts to 0 bases on V and 3 bases on J, and the germline ends lie 18 bases apart.

Libraries were constructed by the immunoSEQ multiplex PCR assay. Rearranged TCR beta chain sequences were amplified using the hsTCRB Kit according to the manufacturer's protocol. Sequencing of TCRB libraries was carried out on an Illumina MiSeq. In the authors' own workflow: The proprietary platform of the kit vendor was used for demultiplexing, trimming and gene mapping. In TCRdb, the immuneACCESS table is reduced to in-frame sequences with V and J assigned. These tables do not hold every clone; where another copy was compared, an unresolved V gene accounts for under half, and the others remain unexplained. Clonal size and the V and J genes are those of that table, whereas D and trimming came from the DNA. The sample includes 50,000 to 75,000 clones, with 80% observed a single time. The ten largest clonotypes hold about 6% of the sample. As to this clone: The antigen it recognizes is unknown. No quality values exist for individual bases; no much larger clone is one base distant.

This TCR derives from a middle-aged man with glioma. This receptor chain uses TRBV11-3 and TRBJ2-7; the D assignment is uncertain and may be TRBD1 or TRBD2, with 5 bases supporting each. This specimen consisted of PBMCs, obtained from a glioma patient whose treatment included an IDH1 peptide vaccine. The CDR3 is CASSLDGRWRTLYEQYF. The bases are TGTGCCAGCAGCTTAGATGGGCGGTGGAGGACACTCTACGAGCAGTACTTC.